Listed below are T cell receptor beta chains from one sample, sequenced in a study of blood T cell repertoires in COVID-19. Assay used: immunoSEQ multiplex PCR; TCRdb lists only in-frame clones, some missing. This sample has about 170,000 clones, with around four fifths found just once. The sample consisted of peripheral blood. The receptors derive from an elderly woman with COVID-19, enrolled during active disease. Each CDR3 is given with its conserved first and last residue. The order of the fields is D gene, clone size, CDR3 length, V gene, J gene, CDR3 protein, CDR3 DNA. D genes are given only for firm matches. Size tells how often a clone was seen (once, few, many) or the class of an expanded clone, and some rows leave it out.

d_gene: TRBD2
abundance: .
len: 15
v_gene: TRBV18
j_gene: TRBJ2-1
CDR3aa: CASSPRLAEGNEQFF
CDR3nt: TGTGCCAGCTCTCCAAGACTAGCGGAGGGCAATGAGCAGTTCTTC

d_gene: TRBD1
abundance: .
len: 13
v_gene: TRBV10-3
j_gene: TRBJ1-3
CDR3aa: CATRDRDGNTIYF
CDR3nt: TGTGCCACCCGGGACAGAGACGGAAACACCATATATTTT

d_gene: .
abundance: .
len: 13
v_gene: TRBV7-9
j_gene: TRBJ2-3
CDR3aa: CASSFFLTDTQYF
CDR3nt: TGTGCCAGCAGCTTTTTCCTCACAGATACGCAGTATTTT

d_gene: .
abundance: .
len: 12
v_gene: TRBV15
j_gene: TRBJ2-3
CDR3aa: CATSTYTDTQYF
CDR3nt: TGTGCCACCAGCACCTACACAGATACGCAGTATTTT

d_gene: TRBD2
abundance: few
len: 15
v_gene: TRBV5-1
j_gene: TRBJ2-3
CDR3aa: CASSSAGESTDTQYF
CDR3nt: TGCGCCAGCAGCTCGGCGGGGGAGAGCACAGATACGCAGTATTTT

d_gene: TRBD1
abundance: .
len: 16
v_gene: TRBV5-1
j_gene: TRBJ2-2
CDR3aa: CASSGTGTGNTGELFF
CDR3nt: TGCGCCAGCAGCGGTACCGGGACAGGGAACACCGGGGAGCTGTTTTTT

d_gene: .
abundance: .
len: 15
v_gene: TRBV3-1/TRBV3-2
j_gene: TRBJ1-6
CDR3aa: CASSLTPRTTSPLHF
CDR3nt: TGTGCCAGCAGCCTCACCCCCAGGACAACCTCACCCCTCCACTTT

d_gene: TRBD2
abundance: .
len: 14
v_gene: TRBV27
j_gene: TRBJ2-7
CDR3aa: CASTPRAGGYEQYF
CDR3nt: TGTGCCAGCACCCCGCGGGCGGGGGGCTACGAGCAGTACTTC

d_gene: .
abundance: .
len: 13
v_gene: TRBV10-3
j_gene: TRBJ1-5
CDR3aa: CAISVGENQPQHF
CDR3nt: TGTGCCATCAGTGTCGGAGAAAATCAGCCCCAGCATTTT

d_gene: .
abundance: .
len: 16
v_gene: TRBV6-1
j_gene: TRBJ1-3
CDR3aa: CASSGWGGGSGNTIYF
CDR3nt: TGTGCCAGCAGTGGATGGGGAGGGGGCTCTGGAAACACCATATATTTT

d_gene: .
abundance: .
len: 13
v_gene: TRBV6-5
j_gene: TRBJ1-5
CDR3aa: CASSSRGSQPQHF
CDR3nt: TGTGCCAGCAGTTCTAGGGGGAGTCAGCCCCAGCATTTT

d_gene: .
abundance: .
len: 13
v_gene: TRBV5-4
j_gene: TRBJ1-1
CDR3aa: CASSLDRASEAFF
CDR3nt: TGTGCCAGCAGCTTGGACCGAGCTTCTGAAGCTTTCTTT

d_gene: TRBD2
abundance: .
len: 15
v_gene: TRBV2
j_gene: TRBJ2-7
CDR3aa: CASRPGTSGSYEQYF
CDR3nt: TGTGCCAGCAGACCCGGGACTAGCGGCTCCTACGAGCAGTACTTC

d_gene: .
abundance: few
len: 15
v_gene: TRBV5-1
j_gene: TRBJ1-1
CDR3aa: CASRLLGEVGTEAFF
CDR3nt: TGCGCCAGCAGATTGTTAGGGGAAGTCGGCACTGAAGCTTTCTTT

d_gene: .
abundance: few
len: 12
v_gene: TRBV5-4
j_gene: TRBJ1-1
CDR3aa: CASSSRDTEAFF
CDR3nt: TGTGCCAGCAGCTCCCGGGACACTGAAGCTTTCTTT

d_gene: .
abundance: once
len: 15
v_gene: TRBV5-1
j_gene: TRBJ1-5
CDR3aa: CASSPWGDGNQPQHF
CDR3nt: TGCGCCAGCAGCCCATGGGGGGACGGCAATCAGCCCCAGCATTTT